The clone carrying this T cell receptor (beta chain) was detected only once. The antigen remains undetermined. A single record per CDR3 protein comes from TCRdb applying MiXCR to the 5' RACE reads. Seen here are over 150,000 distinct CDR3 sequences, 15% to 20% observed once, and the top ten hold 4.3%. The record originates from a study of CD8 T cells in ankylosing spondylitis. The CDR3 extends over 15 amino acids. The germline gives CDR1 DFQATT, CDR2 SNEGSKA (reference sequence). Trimming pared 2 bases from V and 1 base from J, leaving 15 bases between. Findings of the study overall: The study identified a TCR beta motif of several highly homologous variants that appeared characteristic of ankylosing spondylitis blood. With a CD8+ phenotype, disease-linked clones were relatively rare in peripheral blood.

Sequenced: blood, either unsorted or a sorted T cell fraction (not recorded which). The chain couples TRBV20-1 to TRBJ2-7, with D uncertain. The sequence was obtained from a male donor under 30 with ankylosing spondylitis or in good health (not recorded which). This chain's CDR3 is CSARSITVTSYEQYF. The DNA of the CDR3 is TGCAGTGCTAGATCTATCACCGTCACGTCCTACGAGCAGTACTTC.